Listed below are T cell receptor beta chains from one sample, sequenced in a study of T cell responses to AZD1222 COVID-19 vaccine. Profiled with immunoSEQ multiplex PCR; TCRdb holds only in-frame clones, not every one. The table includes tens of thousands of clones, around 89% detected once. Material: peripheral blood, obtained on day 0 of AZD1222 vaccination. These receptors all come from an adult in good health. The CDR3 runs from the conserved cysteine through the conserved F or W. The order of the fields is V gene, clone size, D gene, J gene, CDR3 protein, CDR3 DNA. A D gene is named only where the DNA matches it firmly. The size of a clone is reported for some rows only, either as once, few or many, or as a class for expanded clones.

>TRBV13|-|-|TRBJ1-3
CASSPGGNSGNTIYF
TGTGCCAGCAGCCCGGGGGGAAACTCTGGAAACACCATATATTTT
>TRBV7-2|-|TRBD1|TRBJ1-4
CASSFLAEGALNEKLFF
TGTGCCAGCAGCTTTTTAGCAGAGGGGGCCTTAAATGAAAAACTGTTTTTT
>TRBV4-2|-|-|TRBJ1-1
CASSPTGEGSTEAFF
TGTGCCAGCAGCCCGACGGGGGAGGGTAGCACTGAAGCTTTCTTT
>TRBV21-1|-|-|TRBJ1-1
CASSLRQGFGMNTEAFF
TGTGCCAGCAGCCTCCGACAGGGGTTTGGGATGAACACTGAAGCTTTCTTT
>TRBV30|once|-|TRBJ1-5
CAWSYPGPGQPQHF
TGTGCCTGGAGTTATCCGGGGCCCGGGCAGCCCCAGCATTTT
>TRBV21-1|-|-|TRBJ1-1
CASSKREGRENTEAFF
TGTGCCAGCAGTAAAAGGGAGGGCAGAGAGAACACTGAAGCTTTCTTT
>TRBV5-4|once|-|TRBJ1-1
CASSSGSTGTEAFF
TGTGCCAGCAGCTCTGGGTCTACGGGCACTGAAGCTTTCTTT
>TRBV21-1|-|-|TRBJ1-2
CASSNAITPRGATLFYGYTF
TGTGCCAGCAGCAACGCAATTACCCCTCGGGGGGCGACCCTTTTCTATGGCTACACCTTC
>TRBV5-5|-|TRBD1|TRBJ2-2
CASSRGQTSTGELFF
TGTGCCAGCAGCCGGGGACAGACCTCCACCGGGGAGCTGTTTTTT
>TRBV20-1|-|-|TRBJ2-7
CSASMVEQYF
TGCAGTGCTAGCATGGTCGAGCAGTACTTC
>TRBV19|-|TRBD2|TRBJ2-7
CASSMGLAGGPYEQYF
TGTGCCAGTAGTATGGGACTAGCGGGAGGGCCCTACGAGCAGTACTTC
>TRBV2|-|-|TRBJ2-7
CASNRNGGAYEQYF
TGTGCCAGCAACCGAAACGGGGGCGCCTACGAGCAGTACTTC
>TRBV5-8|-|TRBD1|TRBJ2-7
CASSNKGAGNYEQYF
TGTGCCAGCAGTAACAAGGGGGCGGGTAACTACGAGCAGTACTTC
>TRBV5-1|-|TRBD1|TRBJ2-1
CASSQRTGRNNEQFF
TGCGCCAGCAGCCAGCGGACAGGGCGTAACAATGAGCAGTTCTTC
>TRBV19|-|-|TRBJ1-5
CASTHAWTRGNSNQPQHF
TGTGCCAGTACCCACGCTTGGACACGGGGCAATAGCAATCAGCCCCAGCATTTT
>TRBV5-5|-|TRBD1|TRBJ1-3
CASSLRQGPGNTIYF
TGTGCCAGCAGCCTGAGACAGGGCCCTGGAAACACCATATATTTT
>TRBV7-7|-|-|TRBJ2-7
CASSPARGAPNEQYF
TGTGCCAGCAGTCCCGCTAGGGGAGCACCAAACGAGCAGTACTTC
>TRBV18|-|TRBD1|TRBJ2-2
CASSPGQGRTGELFF
TGTGCCAGCTCCCCCGGACAGGGGAGGACCGGGGAGCTGTTTTTT
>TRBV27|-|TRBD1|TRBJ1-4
CASSLSDRGRANEKLFF
TGTGCCAGCAGTTTAAGCGACAGGGGACGAGCTAATGAAAAACTGTTTTTT
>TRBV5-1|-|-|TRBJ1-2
CASRRTDGYGYTF
TGCGCCAGCAGACGGACGGACGGCTATGGCTACACCTTC
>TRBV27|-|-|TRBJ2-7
CASSLKGQVVYEQYF
TGTGCCAGCAGTTTAAAGGGTCAGGTCGTCTACGAGCAGTACTTC
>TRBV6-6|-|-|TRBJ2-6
CASSYVGAGANVLTF
TGTGCCAGCAGTTACGTCGGGGCTGGGGCCAACGTCCTGACTTTC
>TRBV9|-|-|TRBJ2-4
CASSAKGLAKNIQYF
TGTGCCAGCAGCGCGAAGGGGTTAGCCAAAAACATTCAGTACTTC
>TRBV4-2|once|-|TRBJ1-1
CASSQDPSRGTEAFF
TGTGCCAGCAGCCAAGATCCGTCCAGGGGAACTGAAGCTTTCTTT
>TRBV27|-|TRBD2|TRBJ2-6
CASSPRSAGVNSGANVLTF
TGTGCCAGCAGTCCCCGTTCGGCGGGGGTTAACTCTGGGGCCAACGTCCTGACTTTC
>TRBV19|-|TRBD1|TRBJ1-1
CASSTGGTGKAFF
TGTGCCAGTAGTACGGGAGGGACAGGTAAAGCTTTCTTT
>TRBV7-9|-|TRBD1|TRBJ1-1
CASSQQGFEAFF
TGTGCCAGCAGCCAACAGGGGTTCGAAGCTTTCTTT
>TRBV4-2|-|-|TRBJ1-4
CASSPVGGSIHTNAQEEKLFF
TGTGCCAGCAGCCCGGTGGGGGGTTCAATCCATACTAACGCCCAAGAAGAAAAACTGTTTTTT
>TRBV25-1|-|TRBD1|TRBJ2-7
CASSPHSPGQGSYEQYF
TGTGCCAGCAGTCCACACTCGCCGGGACAGGGTTCCTACGAGCAGTACTTC
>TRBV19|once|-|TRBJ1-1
CASTAVNTEAFF
TGTGCCAGTACCGCAGTGAACACTGAAGCTTTCTTT
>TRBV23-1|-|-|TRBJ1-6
CASSWWCKGSPLHF
TGCGCCAGCAGTTGGTGGTGCAAGGGGTCACCCCTCCACTTT
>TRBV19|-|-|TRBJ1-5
CASSPFGFSNQPQHF
TGTGCCAGTAGTCCCTTCGGATTTAGCAATCAGCCCCAGCATTTT
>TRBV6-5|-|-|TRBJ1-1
CASSGPADTEAFF
TGTGCCAGCAGCGGACCGGCGGACACTGAAGCTTTCTTT
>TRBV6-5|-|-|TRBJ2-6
CASSESWAGANVLTF
TGTGCCAGCAGCGAGAGTTGGGCTGGGGCCAACGTCCTGACTTTC
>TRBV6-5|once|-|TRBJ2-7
CASSYSWGSYEQYF
TGTGCCAGCAGTTACTCGTGGGGGTCCTACGAGCAGTACTTC
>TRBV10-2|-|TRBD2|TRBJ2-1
CASSERTSGRVGQFF
TGCGCCAGCAGTGAGAGGACTAGCGGGAGAGTTGGGCAGTTCTTC
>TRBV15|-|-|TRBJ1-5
CATSRDLMAARAQHF
TGTGCCACCAGCAGAGATTTGATGGCGGCCAGGGCCCAGCATTTT
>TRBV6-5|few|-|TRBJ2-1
CASIDRGEYNEQFF
TGTGCCAGCATCGATAGAGGGGAATACAATGAGCAGTTCTTC
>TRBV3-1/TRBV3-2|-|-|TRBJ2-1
CASSQVPERGSYNEQFF
TGTGCCAGCAGCCAAGTCCCAGAGAGGGGCTCCTACAATGAGCAGTTCTTC
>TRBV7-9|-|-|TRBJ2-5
CASSQVRQETQYF
TGTGCCAGCAGCCAGGTACGGCAAGAGACCCAGTACTTC
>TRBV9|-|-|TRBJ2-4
CASSVAGDGNIQYF
TGTGCCAGCAGCGTAGCGGGAGATGGAAACATTCAGTACTTC
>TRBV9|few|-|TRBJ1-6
CASSGDGNNSPLHF
TGTGCCAGCAGCGGCGACGGAAATAATTCACCCCTCCACTTT
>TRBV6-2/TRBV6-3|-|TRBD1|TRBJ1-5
CASSPGQVNQPQHF
TGTGCCAGCAGTCCGGGACAGGTTAATCAGCCCCAGCATTTT
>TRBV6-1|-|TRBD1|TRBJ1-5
CASSELSSGRGNQPQHF
TGTGCCAGCAGTGAGCTTTCCTCCGGCAGGGGGAATCAGCCCCAGCATTTT
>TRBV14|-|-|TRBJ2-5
CASSQAAADGATQYF
TGTGCCAGCAGCCAAGCGGCTGCGGACGGTGCGACCCAGTACTTC
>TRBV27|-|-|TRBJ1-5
CASSPQEDSNQPQHF
TGTGCCAGCAGTCCCCAGGAAGATAGCAATCAGCCCCAGCATTTT
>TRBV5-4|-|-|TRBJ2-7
CASSLPRGTESYEQYF
TGTGCCAGCAGCTTACCCCGCGGGACAGAATCCTACGAGCAGTACTTC
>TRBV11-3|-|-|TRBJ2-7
CASSLVDYEQYF
TGTGCCAGCAGTTTAGTGGATTACGAGCAGTACTTC
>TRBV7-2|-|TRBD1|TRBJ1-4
CASSLAGTGREKLFF
TGTGCCAGCAGCTTAGCCGGGACAGGGCGTGAAAAACTGTTTTTT
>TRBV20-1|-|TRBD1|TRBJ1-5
CSASDDRGPNQPQHF
TGCAGTGCTAGTGACGACAGGGGGCCCAATCAGCCCCAGCATTTT
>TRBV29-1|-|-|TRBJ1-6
CSVEDPRGTLNSPLHF
TGCAGCGTTGAAGATCCTCGGGGCACACTTAATTCACCCCTCCACTTT
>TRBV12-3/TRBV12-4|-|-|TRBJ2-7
CASTTGVSYEQYF
TGTGCCAGCACCACCGGGGTATCCTACGAGCAGTACTTC